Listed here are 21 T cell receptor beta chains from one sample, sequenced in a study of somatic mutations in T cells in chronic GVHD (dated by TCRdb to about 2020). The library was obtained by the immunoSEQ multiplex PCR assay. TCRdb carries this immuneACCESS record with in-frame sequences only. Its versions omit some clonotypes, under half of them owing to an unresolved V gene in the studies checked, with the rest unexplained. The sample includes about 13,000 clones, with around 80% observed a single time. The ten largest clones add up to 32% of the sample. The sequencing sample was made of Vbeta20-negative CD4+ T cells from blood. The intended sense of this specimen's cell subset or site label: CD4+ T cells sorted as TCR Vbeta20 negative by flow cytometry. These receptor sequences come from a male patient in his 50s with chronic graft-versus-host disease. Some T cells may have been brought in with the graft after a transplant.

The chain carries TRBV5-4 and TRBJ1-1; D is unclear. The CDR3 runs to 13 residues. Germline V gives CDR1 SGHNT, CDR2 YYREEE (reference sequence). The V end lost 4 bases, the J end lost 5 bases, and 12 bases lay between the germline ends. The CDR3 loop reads CASSDGELTEAFF. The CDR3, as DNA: TGTGCCAGCAGCGATGGAGAGTTGACTGAAGCTTTCTTT.

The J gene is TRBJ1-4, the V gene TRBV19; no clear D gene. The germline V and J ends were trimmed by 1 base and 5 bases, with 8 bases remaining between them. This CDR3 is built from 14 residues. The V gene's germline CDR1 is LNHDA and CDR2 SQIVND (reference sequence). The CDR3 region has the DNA TGTGCCAGTAGTATAGGACTTAGAAATGAAAAACTGTTTTTT. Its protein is CASSIGLRNEKLFF.

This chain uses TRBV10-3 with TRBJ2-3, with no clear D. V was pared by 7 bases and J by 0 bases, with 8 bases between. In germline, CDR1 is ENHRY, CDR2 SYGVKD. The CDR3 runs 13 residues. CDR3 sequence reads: CAINAWSTDTQYF. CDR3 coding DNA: TGTGCCATCAACGCGTGGAGCACAGATACGCAGTATTTT.

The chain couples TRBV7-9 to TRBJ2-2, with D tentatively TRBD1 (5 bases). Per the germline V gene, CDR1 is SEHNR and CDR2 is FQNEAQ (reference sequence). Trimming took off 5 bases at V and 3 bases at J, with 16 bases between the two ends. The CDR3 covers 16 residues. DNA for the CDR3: TGTGCCAGCAGCCCACTCGGGCAGGGATACACCGGGGAGCTGTTTTTT. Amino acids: CASSPLGQGYTGELFF.

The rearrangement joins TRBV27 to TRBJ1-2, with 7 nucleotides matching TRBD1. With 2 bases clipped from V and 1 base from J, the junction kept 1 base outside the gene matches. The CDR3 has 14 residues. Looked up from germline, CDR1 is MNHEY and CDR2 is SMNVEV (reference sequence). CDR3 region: CASSLTGDNYGYTF. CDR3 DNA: TGTGCCAGCAGTTTAACAGGGGATAACTATGGCTACACCTTC.

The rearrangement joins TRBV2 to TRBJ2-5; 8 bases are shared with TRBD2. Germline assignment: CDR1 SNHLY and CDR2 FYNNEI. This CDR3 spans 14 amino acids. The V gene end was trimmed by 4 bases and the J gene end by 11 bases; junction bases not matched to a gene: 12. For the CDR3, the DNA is TGTGCCAGCAGTGTAATTAGCGGGAACGGGGAGCAGTACTTC. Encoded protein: CASSVISGNGEQYF.

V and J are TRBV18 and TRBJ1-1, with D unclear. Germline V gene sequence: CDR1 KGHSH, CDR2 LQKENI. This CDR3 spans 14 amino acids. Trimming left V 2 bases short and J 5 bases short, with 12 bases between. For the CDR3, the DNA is TGTGCCAGCTCACCAGAGTTGCCGAGAACTGAAGCTTTCTTT. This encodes CASSPELPRTEAFF.

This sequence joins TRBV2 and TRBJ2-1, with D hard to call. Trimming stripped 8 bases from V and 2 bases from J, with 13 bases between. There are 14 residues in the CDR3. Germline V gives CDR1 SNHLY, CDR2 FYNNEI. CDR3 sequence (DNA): TGTGCCAGCCCGGGTCAACGGACCTACAATGAGCAGTTCTTC. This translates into CASPGQRTYNEQFF.

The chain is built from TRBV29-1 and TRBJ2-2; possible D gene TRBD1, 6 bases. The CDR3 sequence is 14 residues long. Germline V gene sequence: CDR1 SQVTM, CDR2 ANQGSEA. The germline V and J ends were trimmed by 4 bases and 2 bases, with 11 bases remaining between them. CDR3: CSVGTATNTGELFF. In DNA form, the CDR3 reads TGCAGCGTTGGGACAGCTACCAACACCGGGGAGCTGTTTTTT.

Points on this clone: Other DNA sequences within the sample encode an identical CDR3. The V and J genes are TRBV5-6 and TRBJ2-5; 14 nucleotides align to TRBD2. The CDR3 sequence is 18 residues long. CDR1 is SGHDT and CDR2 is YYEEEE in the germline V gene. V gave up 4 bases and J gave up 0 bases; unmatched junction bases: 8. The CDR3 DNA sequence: TGTGCCAGCAGCCCTGGACTAGCGGGGGGCTTAGACCAAGAGACCCAGTACTTC. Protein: CASSPGLAGGLDQETQYF.

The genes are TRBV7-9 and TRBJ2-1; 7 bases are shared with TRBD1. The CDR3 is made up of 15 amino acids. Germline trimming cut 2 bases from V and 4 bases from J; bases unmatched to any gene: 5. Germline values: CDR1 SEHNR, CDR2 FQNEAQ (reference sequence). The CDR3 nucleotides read TGTGCCAGCAGCTTACCGGGACAGCAATACAATGAGCAGTTCTTC. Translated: CASSLPGQQYNEQFF. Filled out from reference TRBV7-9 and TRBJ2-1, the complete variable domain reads DTGVSQNPRHKITKRGQNVTFRCDPISEHNRLYWYRQTLGQGPEFLTYFQNEAQLEKSRLLSDRFSAERPKGSFSTLEIQRTEQGDSAMYLCASSLPGQQYNEQFFGPGTRLTVL.

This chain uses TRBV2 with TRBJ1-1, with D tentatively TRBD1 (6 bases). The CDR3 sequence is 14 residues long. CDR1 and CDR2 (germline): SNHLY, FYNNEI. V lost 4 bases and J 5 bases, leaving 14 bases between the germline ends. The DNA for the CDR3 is TGTGCCAGCAGTGCGGGGCAGGGGTTTACTGAAGCTTTCTTT. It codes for CASSAGQGFTEAFF.

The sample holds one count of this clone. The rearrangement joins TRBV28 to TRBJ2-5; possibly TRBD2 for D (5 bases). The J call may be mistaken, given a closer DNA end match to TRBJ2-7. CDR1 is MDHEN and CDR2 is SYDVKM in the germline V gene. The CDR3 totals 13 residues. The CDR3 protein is CASDGMSSYEQYF. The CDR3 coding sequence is TGTGCCAGCGACGGGATGAGCTCCTACGAGCAGTACTTC.

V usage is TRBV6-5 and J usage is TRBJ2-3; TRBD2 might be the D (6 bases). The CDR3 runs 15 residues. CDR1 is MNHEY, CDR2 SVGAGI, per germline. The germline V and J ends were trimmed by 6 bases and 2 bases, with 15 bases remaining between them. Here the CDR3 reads CASRETRPYTDTQYF. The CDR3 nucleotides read TGTGCCAGCAGGGAGACTAGGCCCTACACAGATACGCAGTATTTT.

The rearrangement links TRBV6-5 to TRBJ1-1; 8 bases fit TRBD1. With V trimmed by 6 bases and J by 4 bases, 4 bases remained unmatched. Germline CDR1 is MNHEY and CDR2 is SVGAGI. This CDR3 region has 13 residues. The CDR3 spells CASRPTGGTEAFF. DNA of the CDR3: TGTGCCAGCAGACCTACAGGGGGCACTGAAGCTTTCTTT.

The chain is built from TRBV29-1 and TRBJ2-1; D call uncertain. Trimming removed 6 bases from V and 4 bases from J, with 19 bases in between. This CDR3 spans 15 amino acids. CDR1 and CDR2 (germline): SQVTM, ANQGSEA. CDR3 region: CSVNEEYSAYNEQFF. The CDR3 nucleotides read TGCAGCGTCAATGAGGAGTACTCCGCGTACAATGAGCAGTTCTTC.

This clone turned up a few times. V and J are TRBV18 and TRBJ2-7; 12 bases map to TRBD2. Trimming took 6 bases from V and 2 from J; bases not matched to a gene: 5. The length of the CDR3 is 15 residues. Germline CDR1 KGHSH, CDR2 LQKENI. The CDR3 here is CASSRTSGEPYEQYF. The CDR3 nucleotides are TGTGCCAGCTCGCGGACTAGCGGGGAACCCTACGAGCAGTACTTC.

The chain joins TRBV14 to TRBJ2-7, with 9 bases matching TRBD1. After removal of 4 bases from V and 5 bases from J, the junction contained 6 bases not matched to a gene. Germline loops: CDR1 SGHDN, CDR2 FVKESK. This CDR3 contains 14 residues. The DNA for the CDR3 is TGTGCCAGCAGCCTGGGACAGGGTTTCGACGAGCAGTACTTC. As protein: CASSLGQGFDEQYF.

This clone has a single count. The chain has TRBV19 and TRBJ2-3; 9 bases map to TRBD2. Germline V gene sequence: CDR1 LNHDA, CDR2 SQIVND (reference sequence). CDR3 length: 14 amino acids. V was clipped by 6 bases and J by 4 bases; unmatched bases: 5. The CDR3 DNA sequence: TGTGCCAGTAGACCTAGCGGGACCGCAGATACGCAGTATTTT. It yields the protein CASRPSGTADTQYF.

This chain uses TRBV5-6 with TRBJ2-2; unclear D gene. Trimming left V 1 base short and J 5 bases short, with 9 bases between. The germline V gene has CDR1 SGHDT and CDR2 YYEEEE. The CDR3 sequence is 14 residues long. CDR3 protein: CASSLQAGTGELFF. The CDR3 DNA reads TGTGCCAGCAGCTTGCAGGCAGGAACCGGGGAGCTGTTTTTT.

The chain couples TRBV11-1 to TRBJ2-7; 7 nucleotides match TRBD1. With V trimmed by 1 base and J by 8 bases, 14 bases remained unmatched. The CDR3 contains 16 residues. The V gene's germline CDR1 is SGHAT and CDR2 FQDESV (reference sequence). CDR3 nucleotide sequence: TGTGCCAGCAGCTTAGTTGCAGGGGGTGAGCGTACGAAGCAGTACTTC. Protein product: CASSLVAGGERTKQYF.